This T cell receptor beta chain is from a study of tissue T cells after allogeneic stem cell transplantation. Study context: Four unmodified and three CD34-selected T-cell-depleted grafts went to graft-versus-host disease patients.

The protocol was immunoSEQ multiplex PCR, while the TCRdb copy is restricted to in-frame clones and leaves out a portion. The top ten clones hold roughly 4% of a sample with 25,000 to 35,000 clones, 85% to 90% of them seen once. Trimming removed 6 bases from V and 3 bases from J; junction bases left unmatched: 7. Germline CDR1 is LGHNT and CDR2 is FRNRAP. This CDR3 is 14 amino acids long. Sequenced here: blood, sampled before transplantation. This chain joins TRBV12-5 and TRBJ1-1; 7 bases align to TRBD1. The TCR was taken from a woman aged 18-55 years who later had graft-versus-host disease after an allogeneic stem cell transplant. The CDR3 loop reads CASGPQGRDTEAFF. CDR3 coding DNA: TGTGCTAGTGGACCACAGGGGAGGGACACTGAAGCTTTCTTT.